The source of this T cell receptor beta chain is a study of cytomegalovirus exposure and HLA in healthy donors. The V end lost 3 bases, the J end lost 11 bases, and 11 bases lay between the germline ends. The CDR3 contains 11 residues. The germline V gene has CDR1 SGHRS and CDR2 YFSETQ. Researchers ran the PCR with 60 Vbeta and 13 Jbeta primers. Method: immunoSEQ multiplex PCR; TCRdb's copy keeps in-frame clones and lacks some. The sample lists over 100,000 clones, roughly 77% occurring once. The sequenced sample was PBMCs. The sequence was obtained from a man aged 25 to 45 in good health and CMV-seronegative. The chain carries TRBV5-1 and TRBJ2-5, with D possibly matching TRBD2 (5 bases). The CDR3 is CASSSLGEQYF. The CDR3 bases are TGCGCCAGCAGCTCCCTTGGGGAGCAGTACTTC. The full variable domain, completed using reference TRBV5-1 and TRBJ2-5, is KAGVTQTPRYLIKTRGQQVTLSCSPISGHRSVSWYQQTPGQGLQFLFEYFSETQRNKGNFPGRFSGRQFSNSRSEMNVSTLELGDSALYLCASSSLGEQYFGPGTRLLVL.